One and the same sample provided the 9 T cell receptor beta chains below, sequenced in a study of blood T cell repertoires in COVID-19. Data came from immunoSEQ multiplex PCR; TCRdb stores just in-frame clones and leaves some out. The table has 90,000 to 120,000 clones, around 87% seen once; the top ten hold roughly 32%. Sequencing was carried out using peripheral blood. All receptors derive from a woman older than 75 with acute or convalescent COVID-19.

The chain recombines TRBV12-3 or TRBV12-4 with TRBJ2-5; unclear D gene. The CDR3 is 13 amino acids. V lost 2 bases and J lost 4, with 8 bases in between. This CDR3 reads CASSLSNPETQYF. The CDR3 DNA reads as TGTGCCAGCAGTTTATCCAATCCAGAGACCCAGTACTTC.

The rearrangement uses TRBV19 and TRBJ1-5; D possibly corresponds to TRBD1 (5 bases). Trimming shortened V by 3 bases and J by 4 bases, and 13 bases separated the two germline ends. The germline gives CDR1 LNHDA, CDR2 SQIVND (reference sequence). The CDR3 is 15 amino acids. As DNA, the CDR3 is TGTGCCAGTAGTATCCAGACGGGGGGGAATCAGCCCCAGCATTTT. Amino acids: CASSIQTGGNQPQHF.

This clone was detected once. This sequence joins TRBV5-1 and TRBJ2-7; TRBD1 agrees at 8 bases. V was clipped by 4 bases and J by 5 bases; unmatched bases: 5. The CDR3 sequence is 13 residues long. CDR1 is SGHRS, CDR2 YFSETQ, per germline. Here the CDR3 DNA reads TGCGCCAGCAGCGGACAGGGAAGCAACGAGCAGTACTTC. Translated: CASSGQGSNEQYF.

The rearrangement links TRBV18 to TRBJ2-1; D unresolved. The CDR3 sequence is 17 residues long. Germline V gives CDR1 KGHSH, CDR2 LQKENI. V was cut by 1 base and J by 2 bases, with 15 bases left in between. The CDR3 is CASSPLLARMTYNEQFF. Here the CDR3 DNA reads TGTGCCAGCTCACCACTATTAGCCCGAATGACCTACAATGAGCAGTTCTTC.

V is TRBV28 and J is TRBJ2-5; D unresolved. In germline, CDR1 is MDHEN, CDR2 SYDVKM. With 7 bases removed from V and 6 bases from J, the gap between germline ends came to 18 bases. CDR3 size: 14 residues. The CDR3 sequence: CASIASPQLKTQYF. The CDR3 coding sequence is TGTGCCAGCATTGCCAGTCCCCAGTTAAAGACCCAGTACTTC. Supplemented by reference TRBV28 and TRBJ2-5, the full variable domain reads DVKVTQSSRYLVKRTGEKVFLECVQDMDHENMFWYRQDPGLGLRLIYFSYDVKMKEKGDIPEGYSVSREKKERFSLILESASTNQTSMYLCASIASPQLKTQYFGPGTRLLVL.

Of note for this clone: At one end, the junction sequence differs from germline, possibly due to a read error. This sequence joins TRBV28 and TRBJ2-7, with TRBD1 matching 12 bases. The CDR3 extends over 15 amino acids. CDR1 and CDR2 (germline): MDHEN, SYDVKM. The CDR3 loop reads CASSTTGTGGGRVWF. The CDR3 DNA reads TGTGCCAGCAGTACCACCGGGACAGGGGGCGGCCGCGTGTGGTTC.

V gene TRBV5-1 combines with J gene TRBJ2-7; 9 bases agree with TRBD2. J lost 6 bases, V lost 0 bases, and 4 bases had no gene match. Germline V gene sequence: CDR1 SGHRS, CDR2 YFSETQ. The CDR3 covers 14 residues. CDR3 in DNA: TGCGCCAGCAGCTTGGGCGGGGGGGCCTCCGAGCAGTACTTC. It codes for CASSLGGGASEQYF.

This chain joins TRBV18 and TRBJ2-3; D unresolved. Deletions cut 3 bases from V and 1 base from J, with 5 bases between. Germline V gene lookup returns CDR1 KGHSH and CDR2 LQKENI. The CDR3 is 13 residues long. This CDR3 is CASSPRGTDTQYF. CDR3 bases: TGTGCCAGCTCACCCCGAGGCACAGATACGCAGTATTTT.

The chain uses TRBV6-5 and TRBJ1-2; TRBD1 is a possible D gene (6 bases). Germline V gives CDR1 MNHEY, CDR2 SVGAGI. Trimming pared 6 bases from V and 5 bases from J, leaving 10 bases between. The CDR3 is 12 amino acids. The CDR3, as DNA: TGTGCCAGCAGCTGGGACATGTATGGCTACACCTTC. Its translation: CASSWDMYGYTF.